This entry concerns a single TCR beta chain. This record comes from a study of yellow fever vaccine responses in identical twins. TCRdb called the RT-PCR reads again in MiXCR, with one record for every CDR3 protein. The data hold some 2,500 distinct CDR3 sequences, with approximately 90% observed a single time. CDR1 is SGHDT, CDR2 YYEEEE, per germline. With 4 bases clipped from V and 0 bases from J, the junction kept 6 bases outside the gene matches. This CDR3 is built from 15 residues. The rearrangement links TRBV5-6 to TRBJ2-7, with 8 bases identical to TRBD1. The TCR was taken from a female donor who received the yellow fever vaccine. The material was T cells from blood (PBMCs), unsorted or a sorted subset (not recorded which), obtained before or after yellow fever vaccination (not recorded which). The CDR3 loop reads CASSQGATFSYEQYV. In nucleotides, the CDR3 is TGTGCCAGCAGCCAGGGGGCGACCTTCTCCTACGAGCAGTACGTC.